The 20 T cell receptor beta chains listed next were all sequenced from one sample in a study of blood T cell repertoires in COVID-19. The protocol was immunoSEQ multiplex PCR, while the TCRdb copy is restricted to in-frame clones and leaves out a portion. The table shows roughly 100,000 clones, with approximately 88% occurring only once. The sequenced material came from peripheral blood. These receptors came from a man older than 75 with acute or convalescent COVID-19.

J is TRBJ2-7 and V is TRBV4-1, with D tentatively TRBD1 (5 bases). The CDR3 has 14 amino acids. V lost 4 bases and J 2 bases, leaving 12 bases between the germline ends. Per the germline V gene, CDR1 is MGHRA and CDR2 is YSYEKL. The chain's CDR3 is CASSPARTPYEQYF. The CDR3 coding sequence is TGCGCCAGCAGCCCGGCGCGGACACCCTACGAGCAGTACTTC.

This clone was picked up one time. The chain employs TRBV7-2 and TRBJ1-1; TRBD1 is a possible D gene (6 bases). Germline V gene sequence: CDR1 SGHTA, CDR2 FQGNSA. Deletions cut 5 bases from V and 2 bases from J, with 15 bases between. The CDR3 loop spans 15 amino acids. This CDR3 reads CASSPVGQSNTEAFF. CDR3 DNA sequence: TGTGCCAGCAGCCCCGTAGGACAGAGTAACACTGAAGCTTTCTTT.

The J gene is TRBJ1-2, the V gene TRBV27; the match to TRBD1 covers 8 bases. Germline CDR1 and CDR2: MNHEY and SMNVEV (reference sequence). V was clipped by 6 bases and J by 4 bases; unmatched bases: 16. The CDR3 runs to 17 residues. Here the CDR3 reads CASRYKGQGGDSYGYTF. The CDR3 DNA follows: TGTGCCAGCAGATACAAAGGACAGGGTGGTGACAGCTATGGCTACACCTTC.

The chain uses TRBV18 and TRBJ2-1, with 10 bases matching TRBD2. After removal of 6 bases from V and 3 bases from J, the junction contained 5 bases not matched to a gene. The CDR3 is 15 amino acids. Per the germline V gene, CDR1 is KGHSH and CDR2 is LQKENI. The CDR3 DNA sequence: TGTGCCAGCTCCCGCGGGACTAGCGACTACAATGAGCAGTTCTTC. It yields the protein CASSRGTSDYNEQFF.

The V and J genes are TRBV7-2 and TRBJ1-3; weak D call: TRBD1 (6 bases). In germline, CDR1 is SGHTA, CDR2 FQGNSA. V lost 4 bases and J 3 bases, leaving 10 bases between the germline ends. The CDR3 is 14 amino acids. CDR3 residues: CASSYRTVGNTIYF. The CDR3 DNA is TGTGCCAGCAGCTATAGGACAGTTGGAAACACCATATATTTT.

The rearrangement joins TRBV27 to TRBJ1-6, with 8 bases aligning to TRBD1. The CDR3 sequence is 15 residues long. The trim removed 5 bases at V and 7 bases at J, leaving 7 bases unmatched. The V gene's germline CDR1 is MNHEY and CDR2 SMNVEV (reference sequence). DNA of the CDR3: TGTGCCAGCAGTCGGCCGACAGGGGAAAATTCACCCCTCCACTTT. It encodes CASSRPTGENSPLHF.

V and J are TRBV9 and TRBJ1-4; weak D call: TRBD1 (6 bases). V was shortened by 3 bases and J by 5 bases, with 8 bases between the two germline ends. Germline V lookup: CDR1 SGDLS, CDR2 YYNGEE. CDR3 size: 13 residues. Here the CDR3 reads CASSAGQNEKLFF. In nucleotides, the CDR3 is TGTGCCAGCAGCGCCGGACAGAATGAAAAACTGTTTTTT.

The chain joins TRBV5-1 to TRBJ1-2; tentatively, D is TRBD1 (5 bases). Trimming removed 0 bases from V and 2 bases from J, with 14 bases in between. Germline V gene sequence: CDR1 SGHRS, CDR2 YFSETQ. CDR3 length: 16 amino acids. The CDR3 DNA is TGCGCCAGCAGCTTGGAAGGCAGGGCGAGGAACTATGGCTACACCTTC. It is translated as CASSLEGRARNYGYTF.

The chain combines TRBV5-1 with TRBJ2-1, with 10 bases fitting TRBD1. The CDR3 length is 17 residues. The germline V gene has CDR1 SGHRS and CDR2 YFSETQ. Trimming removed 4 bases from V and 0 bases from J; junction bases left unmatched: 7. CDR3 DNA sequence: TGCGCCAGCAGCCAAGGGACAGGGGCTATCTCCTACAATGAGCAGTTCTTC. Protein: CASSQGTGAISYNEQFF. The variable domain in full, with the rest retrieved from reference TRBV5-1 and TRBJ2-1, is KAGVTQTPRYLIKTRGQQVTLSCSPISGHRSVSWYQQTPGQGLQFLFEYFSETQRNKGNFPGRFSGRQFSNSRSEMNVSTLELGDSALYLCASSQGTGAISYNEQFFGPGTRLTVL.

The V gene is TRBV4-3, the J gene TRBJ2-3; TRBD1 matches 7 bases. This CDR3 contains 15 residues. Trimming removed 2 bases from V and 5 bases from J; junction bases left unmatched: 7. From germline, CDR1 is LGHNA and CDR2 YSLEER. The CDR3 protein is CASSQSDRARDTQYF. In nucleotides, the CDR3 is TGCGCCAGCAGCCAAAGCGACAGGGCTAGAGATACGCAGTATTTT.

This sequence joins TRBV10-2 and TRBJ2-5; D might be TRBD2 (5 bases). V lost 3 bases and J 6 bases, leaving 14 bases between the germline ends. This CDR3 is built from 14 residues. CDR1 WSHSY and CDR2 SAAADI come from the germline V gene. In DNA form, the CDR3 reads TGCGCCAGCAGTGAAGCGGACCTCTCGAAGACCCAGTACTTC. Residues: CASSEADLSKTQYF.

This chain's CDR3 is CASSELLSTDTQYF. CDR3 bases: TGTGCCAGCAGTGAACTTTTAAGCACAGATACGCAGTATTTT. J is TRBJ2-3 and V is TRBV6-1; no clear D. Germline CDR1 is MNHNS and CDR2 is SASEGT. Trimming shortened V by 2 bases and J by 0 bases, and 6 bases separated the two germline ends. CDR3 length: 14 residues.

V usage is TRBV2 and J usage is TRBJ2-3; 15 nucleotides align to TRBD2. CDR3 length equals 14 residues. CDR1 SNHLY and CDR2 FYNNEI come from the germline V gene. V trimming: 6 bases; J trimming: 5 bases; junction bases outside the gene matches: 0. The CDR3 loop reads CASRGLAGGDTQYF. In nucleotides, the CDR3 is TGTGCCAGCAGGGGACTAGCGGGAGGAGATACGCAGTATTTT.

The chain links TRBV5-1 to TRBJ2-5; D is unresolved. V lost 4 bases and J 0 bases, leaving 7 bases between the germline ends. The CDR3 covers 13 residues. Germline lookup yields CDR1 SGHRS and CDR2 YFSETQ. Here the CDR3 reads CASSGQNQETQYF. The CDR3 DNA is TGCGCCAGCAGCGGCCAGAACCAAGAGACCCAGTACTTC.

The chain couples TRBV30 to TRBJ1-4; 7 bases map to TRBD1. The CDR3 covers 12 residues. The V and J ends lost 8 bases and 8 bases, in that order; junction bases with no gene match: 8. In germline, CDR1 is GTSNPN, CDR2 SVGIG (reference sequence). Written as DNA, the CDR3 is TGTGCCCGGTCAGGGGGATCGGAAAAACTGTTTTTT. Its translation is CARSGGSEKLFF.

The chain joins TRBV9 to TRBJ1-1; D not resolved. CDR3 length equals 13 residues. CDR1 is SGDLS, CDR2 YYNGEE, per germline. V was shortened by 4 bases and J by 6 bases, with 13 bases between the two germline ends. The DNA for the CDR3 is TGTGCCAGCAGCAAGGGAGATCCGTCTGAAGCTTTCTTT. Translating gives CASSKGDPSEAFF.

V usage is TRBV25-1 and J usage is TRBJ1-3, with D maybe TRBD1 (5 bases). Trimming stripped 0 bases from V and 4 bases from J, with 7 bases between. CDR3 size: 14 residues. The V gene's germline CDR1 is MGHDK and CDR2 SYGVNS. The DNA for the CDR3 is TGTGCCAGCAGTGAATATGGGGGGGGAAACACCATATATTTT. This encodes CASSEYGGGNTIYF.

This chain uses TRBV6-6 with TRBJ2-1; 11 positions agree with TRBD2. The CDR3 totals 14 residues. Trimming took 5 bases from V and 15 from J; bases not matched to a gene: 12. The germline gives CDR1 MNHNY, CDR2 SVGAGI (reference sequence). CDR3: CASSSSGGAYSPFF. Here the CDR3 DNA reads TGTGCCAGCAGTAGTAGCGGGGGGGCCTATTCTCCGTTCTTC.

This clone was observed a single time. This rearrangement joins TRBV3-1 (or the pseudogene TRBV3-2) to TRBJ1-1; D is perhaps TRBD1 (6 bases). Germline assignment: CDR1 LGHDT and CDR2 YNNKEL (reference sequence). The ends were cut back, 4 bases at V and 5 bases at J, with 14 bases in the middle. The CDR3 is made up of 14 amino acids. The CDR3 DNA reads as TGTGCCAGCAGCCCTCCATACAGGGAGACTGAAGCTTTCTTT. It encodes CASSPPYRETEAFF.

The chain is built from TRBV19 and TRBJ1-2; D is uncertain. The germline V and J ends were trimmed by 1 base and 8 bases, with 17 bases remaining between them. Germline V gene data show CDR1 as LNHDA and CDR2 as SQIVND (reference sequence). The CDR3 contains 15 residues. CDR3 sequence: CASSIALTSSTGYTF. CDR3 bases: TGTGCCAGTAGTATAGCGCTTACTTCCTCTACGGGCTACACCTTC.